The 18 T cell receptor beta chains presented below share a single source sample, sequenced in a study of human T cells and chemical hapten exposure. TCRdb analysed the RACE reads with MiXCR anew, one entry per CDR3 protein. The sample lists 240,000 or so distinct CDR3 sequences; more than 6.5% were seen once. Noted time point: pre-sensitization, week 0. The treatment is: therapeutic diphenylcyclopropenone sensitization with weekly scalp DPC. The starting material was whole blood, obtained in connection with sensitization to the hapten diphenylcyclopropenone (DPC). These receptors originate from a woman aged 40 to 49 with alopecia areata. Some clones in this sample may be carry-over from other donors' samples.

J is TRBJ2-2 and V is TRBV20-1; 14 nucleotides line up with TRBD2. The J segment lost 5 bases and the V segment lost 6 bases, leaving 8 bases of the junction unmatched. Germline lookup yields CDR1 DFQATT and CDR2 SNEGSKA (reference sequence). The CDR3 length is 16 residues. This CDR3 reads CSATGTSGSLTGELFF. The CDR3 DNA reads as TGCAGTGCAACCGGGACTAGCGGGAGTCTAACCGGGGAGCTGTTTTTT.

V is TRBV20-1 and J is TRBJ1-5; D is unresolved. V was pared by 6 bases and J by 0 bases, with 12 bases between. The CDR3 has 14 amino acids. Germline CDR1 is DFQATT and CDR2 is SNEGSKA (reference sequence). The CDR3 nucleotides read TGCAGTGCCCTGGACCAATATAGCAATCAGCCCCAGCATTTT. This sequence encodes CSALDQYSNQPQHF.

The chain recombines TRBV6-2 or TRBV6-3 with TRBJ2-5; D assignment may be TRBD1 or TRBD2 (5 bases each). Germline CDR1 and CDR2: MNHEY and SVGEGT. V was clipped by 4 bases and J by 13 bases, with 13 bases between them. The CDR3 totals 11 residues. CDR3 nucleotides: TGTGCCAGCAGTTTCGGGACGGTGGTGTACTTC. It codes for CASSFGTVVYF.

This clonotype was detected only a few times. The chain couples TRBV7-9 to TRBJ1-5; 8 bases fit TRBD1. V lost 4 bases to trimming and J lost 6 bases; unmatched junction nucleotides: 11. Germline CDR1 and CDR2: SEHNR and FQNEAQ (reference sequence). The CDR3 sequence is 16 residues long. The CDR3 nucleotides are TGTGCCAGCAGCTCTTCCCGGGACAGGTCAGGTCAGCCCCAGCATTTT. Protein: CASSSSRDRSGQPQHF.

V gene TRBV6-5 combines with J gene TRBJ2-3, with 7 bases aligning to TRBD2. Germline V gene sequence: CDR1 MNHEY, CDR2 SVGAGI. This CDR3 is 15 amino acids long. The junction had 8 bases not matched to a gene; V was cut back by 8 bases and J by 0 bases. CDR3 DNA sequence: TGTGCCAGCCGGATCGGGGGGACTAGCACAGATACGCAGTATTTT. Translation: CASRIGGTSTDTQYF.

This clonotype turned up a few times. The V call is TRBV6-1, the J call TRBJ2-5; D is undetermined. With 4 bases removed from V and 1 base from J, the gap between germline ends came to 7 bases. Germline V gene lookup returns CDR1 MNHNS and CDR2 SASEGT. CDR3 length equals 13 residues. CDR3 sequence reads: CASSGQPQETQYF. The CDR3 nucleotides read TGTGCCAGCAGTGGACAACCCCAAGAGACCCAGTACTTC.

This clonotype was seen at least ten times. V and J are TRBV24-1 and TRBJ2-5, with TRBD1 as a possible D gene (6 bases). The germline V gene encodes CDR1 KGHDR and CDR2 SFDVKD. V was pared by 0 bases and J by 2 bases, with 12 bases between. This CDR3 has 16 residues. The CDR3: CATSDLSQGLQETQYF. For the CDR3, the DNA is TGTGCCACCAGTGATTTGTCGCAGGGGTTACAAGAGACCCAGTACTTC.

The chain has TRBV2 and TRBJ2-3, with 7 bases identical to TRBD2. The germline V gene has CDR1 SNHLY and CDR2 FYNNEI. J gave up 6 bases and V 10 bases, and 10 bases lay outside the gene matches. The CDR3 extends over 13 amino acids. CDR3 loop: CATQPREADTQYF. The CDR3 DNA follows: TGTGCCACCCAGCCCCGGGAGGCGGATACGCAGTATTTT.

By sample share, this clonotype is medium-sized. In nucleotides, the CDR3 is TGTGCCAGCAGCGTAATCGGAAACGAGGGGGGTGAGCAGTTCTTC. This encodes CASSVIGNEGGEQFF. V gene TRBV9 combines with J gene TRBJ2-1; the D gene could be TRBD1 or TRBD2 (6 bases each). V was pared by 1 base and J by 9 bases, with 17 bases between. The germline V gene encodes CDR1 SGDLS and CDR2 YYNGEE. The length of the CDR3 is 15 residues.

This clonotype showed up just once. The chain has TRBV3-1 and TRBJ2-6; no firm D call. This CDR3 spans 17 amino acids. V lost 5 bases and J 0 bases, leaving 14 bases between the germline ends. Germline V gene lookup returns CDR1 LGHDT and CDR2 YNNKEL (reference sequence). The CDR3 nucleotides are TGTGCCAGCAGCTATGACCATTCACCCTCTGGGGCCAACGTCCTGACTTTC. Translation gives CASSYDHSPSGANVLTF.

This clonotype was observed a handful of times. The V gene is TRBV18, the J gene TRBJ1-2; D is uncertain. V was pared by 3 bases and J by 8 bases, with 13 bases between. This CDR3 region has 13 residues. CDR1 is KGHSH and CDR2 is LQKENI in the germline V gene. CDR3 sequence: CASSPKQGNGYTF. Here the CDR3 DNA reads TGTGCCAGCTCACCTAAACAAGGAAACGGCTACACCTTC.

This clonotype showed up many times. The chain joins TRBV28 to TRBJ1-5; 7 nucleotides align to TRBD1. The J segment lost 6 bases and the V segment lost 4 bases, leaving 6 bases of the junction unmatched. The CDR3 length is 14 residues. Germline V gene sequence: CDR1 MDHEN, CDR2 SYDVKM. CDR3 region: CASSSAGGGQPQHF. As DNA, the CDR3 is TGTGCCAGCAGTTCCGCAGGGGGTGGTCAGCCCCAGCATTTT.

The chain employs TRBV7-9 and TRBJ1-2; no firm D call. V shed 1 base and J shed 4 bases, with 10 bases lying between them. The CDR3 runs 14 residues. Germline-derived CDR1 and CDR2 are SEHNR and FQNEAQ (reference sequence). The CDR3 spells CASSLGAGPYGYTF. The CDR3 DNA reads as TGTGCCAGCAGCTTAGGGGCTGGCCCCTATGGCTACACCTTC.

This clonotype was detected only a few times. This chain links TRBV7-3 with TRBJ1-4; D unclear. Germline V gene sequence: CDR1 SGHTA, CDR2 FQGTGA. The CDR3 has 15 amino acids. The germline V and J ends were trimmed by 2 bases and 8 bases, with 15 bases remaining between them. The CDR3 here is CASSLRSPVVEKLFF. CDR3 bases: TGTGCCAGCAGCTTACGGTCCCCAGTTGTGGAAAAACTGTTTTTT.

This chain uses TRBV28 with TRBJ1-5; D gene uncertain. The CDR3 covers 15 residues. Germline loops: CDR1 MDHEN, CDR2 SYDVKM. V dropped 4 bases and J dropped 10 bases, with 20 bases sitting between them. CDR3 coding DNA: TGTGCCAGCAGTTCCCCCGGCGGGTTGGCAGAACCCCAGCATTTT. Amino acids: CASSSPGGLAEPQHF.

This clonotype showed up just a few times. This chain connects TRBV20-1 to TRBJ2-5; 9 nucleotides match TRBD1. Germline V gene lookup returns CDR1 DFQATT and CDR2 SNEGSKA (reference sequence). V was clipped by 5 bases and J by 4 bases; unmatched bases: 8. This CDR3 spans 14 amino acids. The CDR3, as DNA: TGCAGTGCTTCACAGGGGGCAGCGAGAGAGACCCAGTACTTC. This encodes CSASQGAARETQYF.

This clonotype was picked up a small number of times. The chain is built from TRBV7-8 and TRBJ1-3, with a possible D match to TRBD1 (5 bases). Germline V lookup: CDR1 SGHVS, CDR2 FQNEAQ. V lost 5 bases and J lost 7, with 18 bases in between. This CDR3 comprises 15 residues. The CDR3 bases are TGTGCCAGCAGCCCCACGGGGGGTTTCGCGAACACCATATATTTT. Protein product: CASSPTGGFANTIYF.

The chain has TRBV5-1 and TRBJ2-7, with 8 bases that match TRBD1. Trimming removed 0 bases from V and 2 bases from J; junction bases left unmatched: 4. Germline CDR1 reads SGHRS; CDR2 reads YFSETQ. The CDR3 is 15 amino acids. The CDR3 loop reads CASSLGMTGAYEQYF. The CDR3, as DNA: TGCGCCAGCAGCTTGGGGATGACAGGGGCCTACGAGCAGTACTTC. Based on the CDR3 plus reference TRBV5-1 and TRBJ2-7, the full variable domain is KAGVTQTPRYLIKTRGQQVTLSCSPISGHRSVSWYQQTPGQGLQFLFEYFSETQRNKGNFPGRFSGRQFSNSRSEMNVSTLELGDSALYLCASSLGMTGAYEQYFGPGTRLTVT.